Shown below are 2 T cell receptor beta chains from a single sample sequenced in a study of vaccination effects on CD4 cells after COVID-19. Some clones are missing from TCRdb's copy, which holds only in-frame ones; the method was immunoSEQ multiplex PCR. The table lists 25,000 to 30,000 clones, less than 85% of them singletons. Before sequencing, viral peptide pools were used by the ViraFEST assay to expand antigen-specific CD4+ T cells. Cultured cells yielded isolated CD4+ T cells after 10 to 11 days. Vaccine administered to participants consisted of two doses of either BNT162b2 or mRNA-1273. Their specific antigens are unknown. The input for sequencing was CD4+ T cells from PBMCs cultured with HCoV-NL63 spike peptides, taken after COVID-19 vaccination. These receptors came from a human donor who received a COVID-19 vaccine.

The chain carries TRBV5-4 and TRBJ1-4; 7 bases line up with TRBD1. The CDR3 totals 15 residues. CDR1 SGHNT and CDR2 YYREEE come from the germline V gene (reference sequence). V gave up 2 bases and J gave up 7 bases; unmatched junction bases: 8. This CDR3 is CASSFRQGAGEKLFF. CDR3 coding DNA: TGTGCCAGCAGCTTCAGACAGGGAGCAGGTGAAAAACTGTTTTTT.

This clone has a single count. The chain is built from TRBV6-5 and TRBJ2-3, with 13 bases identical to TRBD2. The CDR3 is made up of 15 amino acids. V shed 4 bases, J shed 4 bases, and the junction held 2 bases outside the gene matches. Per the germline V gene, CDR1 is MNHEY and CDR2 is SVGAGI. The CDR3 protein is CASSLTSGGPDTQYF. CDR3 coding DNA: TGTGCCAGCAGTTTGACTAGCGGGGGGCCAGATACGCAGTATTTT.